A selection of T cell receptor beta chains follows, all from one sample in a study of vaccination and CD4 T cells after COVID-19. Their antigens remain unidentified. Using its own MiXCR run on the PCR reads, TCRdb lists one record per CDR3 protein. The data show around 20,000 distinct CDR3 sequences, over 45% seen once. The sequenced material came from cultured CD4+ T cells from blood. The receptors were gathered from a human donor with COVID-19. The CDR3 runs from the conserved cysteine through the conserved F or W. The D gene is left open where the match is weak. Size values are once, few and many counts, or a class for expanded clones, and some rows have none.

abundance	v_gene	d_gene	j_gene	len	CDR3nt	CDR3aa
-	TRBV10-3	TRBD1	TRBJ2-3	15	TGTGCCATCAGTGAGTCCAGGACAGGGTCCGATACGCAGTATTTT	CAISESRTGSDTQYF
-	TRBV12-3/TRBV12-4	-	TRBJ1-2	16	TGTGCCAGCAGTACGCCGGGAGGATCGGCCAACTACGGCTACACCTTC	CASSTPGGSANYGYTF
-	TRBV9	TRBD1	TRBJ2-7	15	TGTGCCAGCAGCGTGTCATGGACAGGGGACTACGAGCAGTACTTC	CASSVSWTGDYEQYF
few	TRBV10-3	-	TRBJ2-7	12	TGTGCCATCAGTGTAGGCAGCTACGAGCAGTACTTC	CAISVGSYEQYF
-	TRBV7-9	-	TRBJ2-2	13	TGTGCCAGCAGCTTGGGTTCCACCGGGGAGCTGTTTTTT	CASSLGSTGELFF
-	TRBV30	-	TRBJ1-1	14	TGTGCCTGGAAACCGATAGGGGGAAGCACTGAAGCTTTCTTT	CAWKPIGGSTEAFF
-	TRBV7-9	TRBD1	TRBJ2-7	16	TGTGCCAGCAGCCCGGTGGGGGACAGGGGGTCCTACGAGCAGTACTTC	CASSPVGDRGSYEQYF
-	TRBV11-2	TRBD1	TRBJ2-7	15	TGTGCCAGCAGCTCATACAGGGGATTGGCCTACGAGCAGTACTTC	CASSSYRGLAYEQYF
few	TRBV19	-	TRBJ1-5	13	TGTGCCAGTAGTATCGGCAGGAATCAGCCCCAGCATTTT	CASSIGRNQPQHF
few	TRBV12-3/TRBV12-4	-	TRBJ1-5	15	TGTGCCAGCAGTCCCAGAGACAGCAACAATCAGCCCCAGCATTTT	CASSPRDSNNQPQHF
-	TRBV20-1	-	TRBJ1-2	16	TGCAGTGCCTTCGCGAAATACCCGCCAAGCGTCTATGGCTACACCTTC	CSAFAKYPPSVYGYTF
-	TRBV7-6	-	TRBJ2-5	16	TGTGCCAGCAGCTTAGCGCAATCTACAGGGCAAGAGACCCAGTACTTC	CASSLAQSTGQETQYF
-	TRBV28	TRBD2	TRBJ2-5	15	TGTGCCAGCAGCCAATTAAGCGGGAACCAAGAGACCCAGTACTTC	CASSQLSGNQETQYF
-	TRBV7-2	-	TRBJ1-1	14	TGTGCCAGCAGCCAAACCCGTCGGAGAACTGAAGCTTTCTTT	CASSQTRRRTEAFF
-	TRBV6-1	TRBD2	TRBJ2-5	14	TGTGCCAGCAGTAAACTAGCGCCGGGGGAGACCCAGTACTTC	CASSKLAPGETQYF
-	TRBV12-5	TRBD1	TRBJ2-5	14	TGTGCTAGTGGTTTGGGGGACAGTCAAGAGACCCAGTACTTC	CASGLGDSQETQYF
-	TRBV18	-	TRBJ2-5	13	TGTGCCAGCTCAAGTCCCGTGCAGGAGACCCAGTACTTC	CASSSPVQETQYF
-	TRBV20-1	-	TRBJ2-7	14	TGCAGTGCTAGAGGGCTAGCCTCTCGGCGGGAGCAGTACTTC	CSARGLASRREQYF
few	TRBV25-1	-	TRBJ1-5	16	TGTGCCAGCAGTGAATCTGGGGGGGGCGGTGGACAGCCCCAGCATTTT	CASSESGGGGGQPQHF
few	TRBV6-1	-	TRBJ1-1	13	TGTGCCAGCAGTCGGACCGCGAACACTGAAGCTTTCTTT	CASSRTANTEAFF
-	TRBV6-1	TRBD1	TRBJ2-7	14	TGTGCCAGCAGACACCGGGACAGGCACTACGAGCAGTACTTC	CASRHRDRHYEQYF
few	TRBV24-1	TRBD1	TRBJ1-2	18	TGTGCCACCAGTGACTTTCCCGGGACAGGGGGCGCGTACTATGGCTACACCTTC	CATSDFPGTGGAYYGYTF
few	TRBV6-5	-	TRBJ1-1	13	TGTGCCAGCAGTTACGGGGACACCGTAGGAGCTTTCTTT	CASSYGDTVGAFF
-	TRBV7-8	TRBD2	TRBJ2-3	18	TGTGCCAGCAGCCCTAGGGGGGGTGCGGGGGGGGCGACAGATACGCAGTATTTT	CASSPRGGAGGATDTQYF
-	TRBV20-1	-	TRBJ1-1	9	TGCGGCGGCGTTGATGAAGCTTTCTTT	CGGVDEAFF
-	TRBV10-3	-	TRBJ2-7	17	TGTGCCATCAGTGAGTCTGGGGCCATCGCCAGGGTCCCCGAGCAGTACTTC	CAISESGAIARVPEQYF
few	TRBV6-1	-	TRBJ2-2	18	TGTGCCAGCAGTGAAGACCCTCGTACAGGGTGGTCCACCGGGGAGCTGTTTTTT	CASSEDPRTGWSTGELFF
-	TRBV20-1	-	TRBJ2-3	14	TGCAGTGCTAGCCCAGGGGACCTCACAGATACGCAGTATTTT	CSASPGDLTDTQYF
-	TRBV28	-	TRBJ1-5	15	TGTGCCAGCAGTCCACCCCCGGGATGGAATCAGCCCCAGCATTTT	CASSPPPGWNQPQHF
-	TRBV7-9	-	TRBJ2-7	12	TGTGCCAGCAGCTTAAGGCCCTACGAGCAGTACTTC	CASSLRPYEQYF
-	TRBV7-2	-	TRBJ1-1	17	TGTGCCAGCAGCCCCAAAAGGGGGTCGGGGGGCTACACTGAAGCTTTCTTT	CASSPKRGSGGYTEAFF
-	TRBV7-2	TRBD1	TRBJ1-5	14	TGTGCCAGCAGCTTAGACAGGGGGGAGTTGCCCCAGCATTTT	CASSLDRGELPQHF
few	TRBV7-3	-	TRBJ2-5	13	TGTGCCAGCAGCTTAAGACTACAAGAGACCCAGTACTTC	CASSLRLQETQYF
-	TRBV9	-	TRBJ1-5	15	TGTGCCAGCAGCCAGTCGGTAAATAGCAATCAGCCCCAGCATTTT	CASSQSVNSNQPQHF
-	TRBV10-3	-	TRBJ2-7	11	TGTGCCATCAGATCCTCCTACGAGCAGTACTTC	CAIRSSYEQYF
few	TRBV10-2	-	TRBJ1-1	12	TGCGCCAGCGTAGACAGAAACACTGAAGCTTTCTTT	CASVDRNTEAFF
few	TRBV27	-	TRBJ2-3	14	TGTGCCAGCAGGCCAGGGACTGTCACAGATACGCAGTATTTT	CASRPGTVTDTQYF
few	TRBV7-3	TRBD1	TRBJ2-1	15	TGTGCCAGCAGCTTGGACAGGGGAGGTTACAATGAGCAGTTCTTC	CASSLDRGGYNEQFF
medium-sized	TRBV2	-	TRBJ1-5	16	TGTGCCAGCAGTGTGGGGGGAGGTGGGAGCAATCAGCCCCAGCATTTT	CASSVGGGGSNQPQHF
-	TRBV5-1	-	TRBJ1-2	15	TGCGCCAGCAGCTTGGCCTTGGCGAGCGTCGAGGGCTACACCTTC	CASSLALASVEGYTF
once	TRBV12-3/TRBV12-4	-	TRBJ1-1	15	TGTGCCAGCAGTCTGTACCAGGGGTCCCGGACTGAAGCTTTCTTT	CASSLYQGSRTEAFF
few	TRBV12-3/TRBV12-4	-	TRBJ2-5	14	TGTGCCAGCAGCCGGGACTGGTCACAAGAGACCCAGTACTTC	CASSRDWSQETQYF
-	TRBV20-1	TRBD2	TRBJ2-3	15	TGCAGTGCTAGCGCGGAGCGGGGGACCTCGGTTACGCAGTATTTT	CSASAERGTSVTQYF
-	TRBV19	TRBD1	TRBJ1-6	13	TGTGCCAGCCAGACAGGGGGCGGTTCACCCCTCCACTTT	CASQTGGGSPLHF
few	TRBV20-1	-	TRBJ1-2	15	TGCAGTGCTAGAGATCTTCAGGGGAGTAGCTATGGCTACACCTTC	CSARDLQGSSYGYTF
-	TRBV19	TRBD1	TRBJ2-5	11	TGTGCCAGTAGTGACAGGGCGACCCAGTACTTC	CASSDRATQYF
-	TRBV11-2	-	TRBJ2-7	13	TGTGCCAGCAGCTTAGTTACCCCCTACGAGCAGTACTTC	CASSLVTPYEQYF
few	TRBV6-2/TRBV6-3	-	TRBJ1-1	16	TGTGCCAGCAGCCCTGCGAAGGGCTTTTGGCTCGCTGAAGCTTTCTTT	CASSPAKGFWLAEAFF